This paragraph reports one TCR beta chain. This clone was observed a single time. Its antigen is currently not known. No qualities accompany the bases; no much larger clone lies one base away. The CDR3 has 12 amino acids, counting the end cysteine and phenylalanine. CDR3 DNA is the only sequence kept; it has 36 bases, read in frame from the first base. Sequences SGHRS (CDR1) and YFSETQ (CDR2) are obtained from the germline V gene. V sheds 5 bases and J sheds 6 bases, leaving 12 bases between their ends. TCRbeta CDR3 regions were amplified from genomic DNA using the immunoSEQ Assay, a bias-controlled multiplex PCR. The authors' pipeline ran thus. The number of nucleated cells in each sample was estimated from the amplification of reference gene primers within the assay. To quantify the absolute abundance of each unique TCRbeta CDR3 rearrangement, sequence reads were collapsed and filtered. For each sample, productive Simpson clonality was calculated as the square root of Simpson's diversity index across productive rearrangements. TCRdb took over this immuneACCESS table, retaining in-frame rearrangements with V and J assigned. Such tables are incomplete; in checked studies, under half of the missing clones stem from an unresolved V gene, and the remainder is unexplained. V and J calls and clone size follow that table, whereas D and trimming were derived from the DNA. This sample comprises around 73,000 clones, 70% to 80% of them detected only once. The ten largest make up under 3% of the sample.

One collaborating source in Seattle enrolled patients during active infection and followed them longitudinally through the course of disease. Whole blood was collected in K2EDTA tubes by collaborating institutions according to the institutions' own protocols. For TCRbeta analysis, collaborators shipped samples in one of three forms: frozen whole blood, isolated PBMCs, or DNA extracted from either of those sample types. This entry is derived from a study of blood T cell repertoires in COVID-19 (dated by TCRdb to 2020 to 2021). Study-wide context: Samples covering the acute and convalescent phases of COVID-19 were provided by collaborators in the United States, Italy and Spain. Where available, HLA class I and class II types were obtained from metadata supplied by the sample provider rather than from assay-based typing. The samples were drawn from two sources: the first 160 participants of the ongoing ImmuneRACE study, and approximately 1,300 subjects contributed by 6 global collaborators. The dataset comprised deeply sampled blood TCRbeta repertoires from subjects exposed to, actively infected with, or recovered from COVID-19. The material from the prospective study consisted of cDNA or gDNA derived from T cells, B-cell-depleted T cells, or PBMCs. The repertoires were released in a freely available public database intended as a resource for research on the immune response to SARS-CoV-2. Sample metadata almost always included a de-identified subject ID, COVID-19 status, age in years and sex. Results and caveats for the whole study, not just this receptor: The quantity of clinical and demographic metadata differed by source and by participant and was supplied without curation.

This sequence was found in a man between 65 and 85 years old with COVID-19, enrolled during active disease. Sequenced input: peripheral blood. Recombination connected TRBV5-1 to TRBJ2-7; TRBD1 is perhaps the D gene, given 6 matching bases. The CDR3 loop reads CASREQGVEQYF. The nucleotide sequence is TGCGCCAGCAGAGAACAGGGAGTCGAGCAGTACTTC. The CDR3 plus the reference TRBV5-1 and TRBJ2-7 genes for the other parts give the full variable domain: KAGVTQTPRYLIKTRGQQVTLSCSPISGHRSVSWYQQTPGQGLQFLFEYFSETQRNKGNFPGRFSGRQFSNSRSEMNVSTLELGDSALYLCASREQGVEQYFGPGTRLTVT.